The T cell receptor (beta chain) under discussion was sequenced for a study of identical twins (dated by TCRdb to the mid-2010s). At the level of the whole study: The study deep-sequenced TCR alpha and beta repertoires from monozygotic twins, unrelated adults of various ages and cord blood to test whether fetal clonotypes persist. Replicate twin experiments were performed at different times using different library preparation protocols to rule out contamination. Study-wide conclusions, independent of this receptor: Fewer insertions were carried by abundant cord blood beta clonotypes, a similar but weaker trend appeared in young adult naive repertoires, and no such trend appeared in memory repertoires. Compared with coincidental sharing between unrelated individuals, an excess of low generation-probability sequences was observed among out-of-frame TCR alpha sequences shared between twins. Excess twin sharing in beta out-of-frame sequences was weaker because fewer shared sequences lowered the signal-to-noise ratio. Invariant T cells such as MAIT and iNKT could partly confound zero-insertion analyses, though diverse VJ usage argued against this for most clonotypes. In monozygotic twins, out-of-frame TCR alpha sharing was systematically underestimated by recombination models, although the models agreed with sharing between unrelated individuals. Because the same donors could not be followed over many years, the conclusions depended on cross-sectional statistical analysis.

Receptor libraries were prepared by 5' RACE. These reads were obtained on an Illumina HiSeq 2000. A universal primer binding site was introduced by template switching, and a unique molecular identifier was present in the final cDNA, enabling accurate counting of TCR cDNA molecules. Specific primers in the conserved constant-segment region were used to synthesize first-strand cDNA for the TCR alpha and beta chains. To control for contamination, every cDNA library carried two barcodes: a SMART-Mk sample barcode plus Illumina barcodes. TruSeq adapter sequences and Illumina sample barcodes were added in two successive PCR steps. TCR alpha and beta cDNA libraries were sequenced on the Illumina HiSeq platform with custom primers. Per the authors' processing: Raw reads were processed with MiGEC to extract unique molecular identifiers, and MiXCR was used to determine CDR3 positions. Recombination models were inferred per individual with the repgenHMM and IGoR tools using an EM algorithm. The tcR package in R was used for shared clonotype analysis, with sharing normalized by the product of cloneset sizes. To study raw recombination free of thymic and clonal selection effects, out-of-frame nonproductive sequences were analyzed. The raw public reads went through TCRdb reprocessing: fastp at Q25, MiXCR clone calling, in-frame beta chains kept. Entries that share a CDR3 protein sequence are merged under the most common genes and DNA. The V and J calls were determined by TCRdb, not by the authors. The sample table lists a few hundred thousand distinct CDR3 sequences, approximately 24% of them with a count of one. The ten largest clones represent 2.9% of the sample.

All donors were healthy Caucasians. Three pairs of female monozygotic twins, all aged about 18 to 29 years, made up the twin cohort. Positive isolation kits from Invitrogen were used to isolate the CD4+ and CD8+ T cell populations. A few counts support this clonotype. No cognate antigen has been identified for it. Within one base of it there is no much larger clone, and no base qualities were kept. As encoded in the germline V gene, CDR1 is SGHTA while CDR2 is FQGTGA. Germline trimming: 5 bases from V, 2 bases from J; junction bases outside gene matches: 6. Inclusive of the bounding cysteine and phenylalanine, the CDR3 is 14 residues long. The sequence is cut down to CDR3 DNA, 42 bases in frame from base 1. These data were also reused for a study on T cells expressing NK-cell markers. The second paper states: Three sorted T-cell subsets (CD3+CD56+NKG2C+, CD3+CD56+NKG2C- and CD3+CD56-NKG2C+) from 7 to 9 donors had their TCR beta-chain repertoires profiled. Among the eight sequenced donors, only one was HCMV-seronegative, while the other seven were HCMV-seropositive. To restrict sorting to alphabetaTCR-expressing T cells, an anti-gammadeltaTCR antibody was added in several experiments. In roughly six donors, the dominant CD3+CD56+NKG2C+ clonotypes were among the top 10 CD8+ clonotypes and accounted for roughly 1.0-8% of CD8+ T cells. Those dominant clonotypes were again the most abundant among CD3+CD56-NKG2C+ cells in a few donors, at about 25-65%. Whether the expanded NKG2C-expressing T cell clones were specific for HCMV antigens was left unclear. The eight sequenced donors were randomly selected healthy volunteers, three men and five women. HCMV serostatus was determined by detecting HCMV-specific IgG in serum with a commercial ELISA kit. Reads were demultiplexed and grouped by UMI with MIGEC, and clonotypes were assembled and quantified with MiTCR. To remove erroneous sequences, TCR cDNA sequences were retained only when supported by two or more reads. The tcR package was used for downstream repertoire analysis, and clonotypes were matched between fractions using CDR3 nucleotide sequence together with V segment. Antigen specificity was annotated against VDJdb with VDJmatch, allowing one amino acid substitution in CDR3.

The chain joins TRBV7-3 to TRBJ2-7, and 7 bases in between align with TRBD1. The origin of this receptor is a woman in her late teens or twenties in good health. What was sequenced was CD4+ T cells sorted from blood. CDR3 loop: CASSHRDRPYEQYF. The sequenced DNA is TGTGCCAGCAGCCACCGGGACAGACCCTACGAGCAGTACTTC.